The TCR beta chain described here comes from a study of blood T cell repertoires in COVID-19. Study-wide background: Samples of COVID-19 (acute and convalescent) were obtained from the United States, Italy and Spain. PBMCs, B-cell-depleted T cells, or T cells provided the cDNA or gDNA that made up the material.

TCRdb's copy holds only in-frame clones and misses some; the assay was immunoSEQ multiplex PCR. The sample yields about 200,000 clones, roughly 87% seen once. V dropped 0 bases and J dropped 1; count of bases not matched to a gene: 1. CDR3 length: 15 amino acids. Germline loops: CDR1 SGDLS, CDR2 YYNGEE. This clone was recorded once. Which cohort a participant joined came from the clinical history participants gave. Sequenced sample: PBMCs or T cells enriched from blood (not recorded which). The origin of this receptor is a woman aged 25 to 39 who had recovered from COVID-19. The chain links TRBV9 to TRBJ2-5, with 9 bases identical to TRBD2. The CDR3 DNA reads TGTGCCAGCAGCGTAGTAGCGGGAGTCCAAGAGACCCAGTACTTC. Translated, it gives CASSVVAGVQETQYF.